The 16 T cell receptor beta chains given below trace back to one sample, sequenced in a study of T-cell memory formation after mild COVID-19. From the 5' RACE reads, TCRdb called clonotypes with MiXCR, one entry per CDR3 protein. The sample lists 550,000 to 600,000 distinct CDR3 sequences; approximately 15% were seen once. The sequenced material came from PBMCs or a T cell subset sorted from them (not recorded which). These receptors were taken from an adult woman who had mild COVID-19 (a few samples of this study predate the infection). Cell type and time point are not known.

The chain uses TRBV7-9 and TRBJ1-2; D is unresolved. V shed 1 base and J shed 4 bases, with 16 bases lying between them. Looked up from germline, CDR1 is SEHNR and CDR2 is FQNEAQ (reference sequence). The CDR3 length is 16 residues. The CDR3 DNA reads as TGTGCCAGCAGCTTAGATTTCGGCAGTAGCGGCTATGGCTACACCTTC. Translated, it gives CASSLDFGSSGYGYTF.

This clonotype showed up just a few times. This chain connects TRBV6-2 or TRBV6-3 to TRBJ1-5; D possibly corresponds to TRBD1 (5 bases). Germline CDR1 is MNHEY and CDR2 is SVGEGT. V was trimmed by 7 bases and J by 4 bases, leaving 23 bases between them. This CDR3 is 17 amino acids long. The CDR3 DNA is TGTGCCAGCACCTCGGGACGGCGGGAGGGTGATAATCAGCCCCAGCATTTT. Its translation: CASTSGRREGDNQPQHF.

The J gene is TRBJ2-1, the V gene TRBV7-6; TRBD2 matches 13 bases. The CDR3 loop spans 15 amino acids. The V gene end was trimmed by 5 bases and the J gene end by 8 bases; junction bases not matched to a gene: 6. CDR1 is SGHVS and CDR2 is FNYEAQ in the germline V gene. The CDR3 nucleotides are TGTGCCAGCAGCCCCACTAGCGGGAGGGCCTATGAGCAGTTCTTC. It encodes CASSPTSGRAYEQFF.

In regard to this clonotype: An end of the junction differs from the germline gene, which may be a read error. The chain couples TRBV4-3 to TRBJ2-7; D gene uncertain. Germline V gene lookup returns CDR1 LGHNA and CDR2 YSLEER. The CDR3 sequence is 14 residues long. DNA for the CDR3: TGCGCCAGCAGCCAGCAACTGGCCTCCTCCGAGCAGTACTTC. Translating gives CASSQQLASSEQYF.

V is TRBV7-2 and J is TRBJ2-3; D might be TRBD1 or TRBD2, each matching 6 bases. In germline, CDR1 is SGHTA, CDR2 FQGNSA. Between the trimmed V and J ends, which lost 3 bases and 6 bases, there was a span of 16 bases. The length of the CDR3 is 15 residues. Here the CDR3 DNA reads TGTGCCAGCAGCTTTACCGGGGGCCGCCGGGATACGCAGTATTTT. Translated: CASSFTGGRRDTQYF.

V usage is TRBV19 and J usage is TRBJ1-2; D ambiguous. The CDR3 is 12 residues long. CDR1 is LNHDA, CDR2 SQIVND, per germline (reference sequence). Trimming removed 9 bases from V and 5 bases from J, with 13 bases in between. In DNA, the CDR3 is TGTGCCAGCAGCAAAGTGGGATATGGCTACACCTTC. Translated: CASSKVGYGYTF.

The V call is TRBV11-3, the J call TRBJ2-7; 8 bases line up with TRBD2. Germline CDR1 and CDR2: SGHNT and YENEEA. CDR3 size: 14 residues. Losses at the gene ends were 5 bases for V and 0 bases for J; bases not matched to a gene: 3. This CDR3 reads CASSDSGVSYEQYF. For the CDR3, the DNA is TGTGCCAGCAGCGATAGCGGGGTCTCCTACGAGCAGTACTTC. The full variable domain, in which reference TRBV11-3 and TRBJ2-7 provide the parts outside the CDR3, is EAGVVQSPRYKIIEKKQPVAFWCNPISGHNTLYWYLQNLGQGPELLIRYENEEAVDDSQLPKDRFSAERLKGVDSTLKIQPAELGDSAVYLCASSDSGVSYEQYFGPGTRLTVT.

The genes are TRBV9 and TRBJ2-2, with 7 bases that match TRBD2. The ends lost 3 bases at V and 0 bases at J; junction bases unmatched: 8. CDR1 is SGDLS, CDR2 YYNGEE, per germline. This CDR3 is built from 17 residues. DNA for the CDR3: TGTGCCAGCAGCGATACCATTAGCGGGCCGAACACCGGGGAGCTGTTTTTT. Its protein is CASSDTISGPNTGELFF.

This chain links TRBV2 with TRBJ1-1; D gene ambiguous. This CDR3 is built from 14 residues. Trimming took 2 bases from V and 2 from J, leaving 9 bases between them. Germline CDR1 reads SNHLY; CDR2 reads FYNNEI. In DNA form, the CDR3 reads TGTGCCAGCAGTGAAACACCGCTAAACACTGAAGCTTTCTTT. As protein: CASSETPLNTEAFF.

This clonotype was observed a few times. The V call is TRBV27, the J call TRBJ1-5; 9 nucleotides match TRBD1. J gave up 6 bases and V 3 bases, and 3 bases lay outside the gene matches. The germline V gene has CDR1 MNHEY and CDR2 SMNVEV (reference sequence). The CDR3 has 14 residues. The chain's CDR3 is CASSFRDRAQPQHF. Here the CDR3 DNA reads TGTGCCAGCAGTTTCCGGGACAGGGCTCAGCCCCAGCATTTT.

This clonotype was seen a few times. V and J are TRBV12-3 or TRBV12-4 and TRBJ2-1; no firm D call. V was shortened by 5 bases and J by 9 bases, with 20 bases between the two germline ends. The CDR3 totals 15 residues. CDR3 nucleotide sequence: TGTGCCAGCAGTCCCCTTGTGACCCGACAAGGTGAGCAGTTCTTC. This codes for CASSPLVTRQGEQFF.

V usage is TRBV11-2 and J usage is TRBJ2-3, with 11 positions matching TRBD2. Per the germline V gene, CDR1 is SGHAT and CDR2 is FQNNGV. The trim removed 5 bases at V and 10 bases at J, leaving 11 bases unmatched. The CDR3 sequence is 15 residues long. The CDR3 DNA reads as TGTGCCAGCAGCCGAGGGCCTAGCGGGGGGACTCCGCAGTATTTT. Its translation is CASSRGPSGGTPQYF.

The chain has TRBV6-2 or TRBV6-3 and TRBJ1-5; a possible D gene is TRBD1 (5 bases). This CDR3 region has 15 residues. Trimming shortened V by 5 bases and J by 0 bases, and 11 bases separated the two germline ends. The V gene's germline CDR1 is MNHEY and CDR2 SVGEGT. CDR3 amino acids: CASSPWGDSNQPQHF. The CDR3 region has the DNA TGTGCCAGCAGTCCGTGGGGGGATAGCAATCAGCCCCAGCATTTT.

The sample holds a few counts of this clonotype. The chain employs TRBV4-2 and TRBJ2-1; 8 bases agree with TRBD1. Germline lookup yields CDR1 LGHNA and CDR2 YNFKEQ. Trimming cost V 1 base and J 4 bases; bases outside gene matches: 3. The CDR3 is made up of 15 amino acids. This CDR3 reads CASSQAGQAYNEQFF. CDR3 bases: TGTGCCAGCAGCCAAGCGGGACAGGCTTACAATGAGCAGTTCTTC.

This clonotype has a handful of counts. The rearrangement joins TRBV7-9 to TRBJ2-1; perhaps TRBD2 as D (7 bases). The germline V gene encodes CDR1 SEHNR and CDR2 FQNEAQ (reference sequence). V was trimmed by 5 bases and J by 3 bases, leaving 29 bases between them. The CDR3 is made up of 20 amino acids. Written as DNA, the CDR3 is TGTGCCAGCAGCCCGTTACCGGGGGCCGGAGCGGGGCGTTTCTACAATGAGCAGTTCTTC. It yields the protein CASSPLPGAGAGRFYNEQFF.

This clonotype was counted only a few times. This chain connects TRBV6-2 or TRBV6-3 to TRBJ2-3; 14 positions agree with TRBD2. The CDR3 consists of 16 residues. Germline V gene lookup returns CDR1 MNHEY and CDR2 SVGEGT. V gave up 4 bases and J gave up 4 bases; unmatched junction bases: 4. CDR3 sequence reads: CASSSGLAGASDTQYF. CDR3 in DNA: TGTGCCAGCAGTTCGGGACTAGCGGGAGCTTCAGATACGCAGTATTTT.